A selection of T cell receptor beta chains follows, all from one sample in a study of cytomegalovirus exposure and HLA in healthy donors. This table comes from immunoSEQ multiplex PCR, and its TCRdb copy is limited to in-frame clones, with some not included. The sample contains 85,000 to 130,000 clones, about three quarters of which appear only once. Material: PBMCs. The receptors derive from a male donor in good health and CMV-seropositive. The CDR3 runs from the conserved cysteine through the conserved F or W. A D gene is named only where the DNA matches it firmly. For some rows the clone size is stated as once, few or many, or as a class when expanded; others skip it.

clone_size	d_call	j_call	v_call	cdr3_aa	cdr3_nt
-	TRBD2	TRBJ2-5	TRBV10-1	CASSETLAGGTYQETQYF	TGCGCCAGCAGTGAGACACTAGCGGGGGGGACATACCAAGAGACCCAGTACTTC
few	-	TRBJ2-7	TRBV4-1	CASSQVGGALYEQYF	TGCGCCAGCAGCCAAGTTGGCGGGGCTCTCTACGAGCAGTACTTC
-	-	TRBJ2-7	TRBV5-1	CASSSRSLNSYEQYF	TGCGCCAGCAGCTCGCGTAGTTTAAACTCCTACGAGCAGTACTTC
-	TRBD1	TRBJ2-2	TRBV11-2	CASINPDRGHTGELFF	TGTGCCAGCATCAACCCGGACAGGGGGCACACCGGGGAGCTGTTTTTT
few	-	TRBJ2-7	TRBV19	CASSTPGQPSYEQYF	TGTGCCAGTAGTACCCCCGGACAGCCCTCCTACGAGCAGTACTTC
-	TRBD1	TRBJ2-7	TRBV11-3	CASSLRATGPEQYF	TGTGCCAGCAGCTTACGAGCGACAGGGCCCGAGCAGTACTTC
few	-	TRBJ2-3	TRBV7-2	CASSLAKTGRTDTQYF	TGTGCCAGCAGCTTAGCCAAGACAGGTCGGACAGATACGCAGTATTTT
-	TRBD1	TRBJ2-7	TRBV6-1	CASRKTGAPSYEQYF	TGTGCCAGCAGGAAAACAGGGGCACCCTCCTACGAGCAGTACTTC
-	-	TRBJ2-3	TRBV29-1	CSVDSQSTDTQYF	TGCAGCGTTGACAGTCAAAGCACAGATACGCAGTATTTT
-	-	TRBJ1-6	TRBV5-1	CASSGGSSYNSPLHF	TGCGCCAGCAGCGGGGGGAGCTCCTATAATTCACCCCTCCACTTT
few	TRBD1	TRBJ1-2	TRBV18	CASSQGAAYGYTF	TGTGCCAGCTCACAGGGGGCGGCCTATGGCTACACCTTC
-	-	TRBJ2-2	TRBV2	CASQLYRIGNTGELFF	TGTGCCAGCCAACTTTACAGGATTGGGAACACCGGGGAGCTGTTTTTT
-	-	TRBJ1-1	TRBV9	CASSVDPGPTEAFF	TGTGCCAGCAGCGTCGACCCTGGGCCCACTGAAGCTTTCTTT
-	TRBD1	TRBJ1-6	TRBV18	CASSPGVGRGDSPLHF	TGTGCCAGCTCACCCGGTGTGGGCAGGGGGGATTCACCCCTCCACTTT
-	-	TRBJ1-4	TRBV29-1	CSAEGETNEKLFF	TGCAGCGCAGAGGGGGAAACTAATGAAAAACTGTTTTTT
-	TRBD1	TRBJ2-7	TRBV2	CASRDRGSTPYF	TGTGCCAGCAGGGACAGGGGTAGCACCCCTTACTTC
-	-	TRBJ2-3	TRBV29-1	CSGSLGDTSTGGSLF	TGCAGCGGAAGCCTTGGGGACACAAGTACGGGTGGGTCCTTATTT
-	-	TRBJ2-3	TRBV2	CASQFSTDTQYF	TGTGCCAGCCAATTTAGCACAGATACGCAGTATTTT
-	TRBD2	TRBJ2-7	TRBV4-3	CASSRLAGGSYEQYF	TGCGCCAGCAGCCGACTAGCGGGGGGATCCTACGAGCAGTACTTC
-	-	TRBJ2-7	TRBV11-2	CASSLVRIPSYEQYF	TGTGCCAGCAGCTTGGTCAGGATTCCCTCCTACGAGCAGTACTTC
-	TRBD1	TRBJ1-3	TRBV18	CASSTGQAASGNTIYF	TGTGCCAGCTCAACTGGACAGGCCGCCTCTGGAAACACCATATATTTT
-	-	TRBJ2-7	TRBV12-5	CASVRGQSYEQYF	TGTGCTAGTGTCAGGGGCCAGTCCTACGAGCAGTACTTC
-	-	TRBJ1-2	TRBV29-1	CSVEVGGGGYTF	TGCAGCGTTGAGGTGGGGGGGGGTGGCTACACCTTC
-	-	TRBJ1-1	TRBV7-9	CASSFLEGSEAFF	TGTGCCAGCAGCTTCCTAGAGGGCTCTGAAGCTTTCTTT
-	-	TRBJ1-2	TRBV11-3	CASSSEGRANYGYTF	TGTGCCAGCAGCTCAGAGGGTCGGGCTAACTATGGCTACACCTTC
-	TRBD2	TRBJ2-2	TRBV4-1	CASSPGLAGASTGELFF	TGCGCCAGCAGCCCCGGACTAGCGGGGGCTTCCACCGGGGAGCTGTTTTTT
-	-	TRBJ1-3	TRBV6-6	CASARSNSGNTIYF	TGTGCCAGCGCTCGGTCAAACTCTGGAAACACCATATATTTT
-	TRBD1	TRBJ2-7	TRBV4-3	CASSQRPGTGGIEQYF	TGCGCCAGCAGCCAACGACCAGGGACAGGGGGCATCGAGCAGTACTTC
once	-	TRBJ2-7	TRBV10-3	CAIRNAGAYEQYF	TGTGCCATCAGAAACGCAGGGGCATACGAGCAGTACTTC
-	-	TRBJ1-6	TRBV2	CASGRSNSPLHF	TGTGCCAGCGGGAGAAGTAATTCACCCCTCCACTTT
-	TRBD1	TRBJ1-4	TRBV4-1	CASRATPGQGSEKLFF	TGCGCCAGCAGGGCGACCCCAGGACAGGGGAGTGAAAAACTGTTTTTT
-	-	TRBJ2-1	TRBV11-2	CASSPRWSEQFF	TGTGCCAGCAGCCCCCGGTGGTCGGAGCAGTTCTTC
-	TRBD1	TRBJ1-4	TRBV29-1	CSVAPQQGANEKLFF	TGCAGCGTTGCCCCCCAACAGGGGGCTAATGAAAAACTGTTTTTT
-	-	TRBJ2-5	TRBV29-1	CSVEGLRVSQETQYF	TGCAGCGTTGAAGGACTAAGGGTTAGCCAAGAGACCCAGTACTTC
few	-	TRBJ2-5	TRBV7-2	CASSPGLMPEETQYF	TGTGCCAGCAGCCCCGGACTGATGCCGGAAGAGACCCAGTACTTC
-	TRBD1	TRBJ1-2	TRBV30	CAWSDGTGYGYTF	TGTGCCTGGAGTGACGGGACAGGATATGGCTACACCTTC
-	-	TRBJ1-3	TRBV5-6	CASSLAGGASGNTIYF	TGTGCCAGCAGCTTGGCCGGGGGGGCGTCTGGAAACACCATATATTTT
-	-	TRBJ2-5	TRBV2	CASSAQGQMGEQYF	TGTGCCAGCAGTGCACAGGGTCAGATGGGGGAGCAGTACTTC
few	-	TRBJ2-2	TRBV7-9	CASSLLAGRNTGELFF	TGTGCCAGCAGCTTACTGGCAGGCCGAAACACCGGGGAGCTGTTTTTT
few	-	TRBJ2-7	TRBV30	CAWTKTGKTYEQYF	TGTGCCTGGACCAAGACAGGTAAAACCTACGAGCAGTACTTC